The 2 T cell receptor beta chains presented below share a single source sample, sequenced in a study of graft-versus-host responses after intestinal transplantation. Using immunoSEQ multiplex PCR, the repertoire was profiled, and TCRdb retains in-frame clones only, with some absent. Of under 100,000 clones detected, under 95% appear once; the ten largest clones hold roughly 0.37%. These TCRs' antigens remain unknown. The material sequenced was unstimulated CD8+ T cells sorted from spleen or lymph node cells, taken before transplant. Receptors originate from a human donor who was the organ donor for an intestinal transplant.

About this clone itself: In the same sample, other DNA sequences code for this CDR3. The chain links TRBV27 to TRBJ1-2; unclear D gene. The CDR3 consists of 13 residues. Germline lookup yields CDR1 MNHEY and CDR2 SMNVEV (reference sequence). V lost 2 bases to trimming and J lost 2 bases, with 6 bases between them. In nucleotides, the CDR3 is TGTGCCAGCAGTTTAACAGCCAACTATGGCTACACCTTC. Its protein product is CASSLTANYGYTF.

The chain joins TRBV21-1 to TRBJ2-2; TRBD2, as called in the table, went unchecked against the DNA. TRBV21-1 is classified as a pseudogene. CDR3 length: 17 amino acids. The DNA of the CDR3 is TGTGCCAGCAAATCGCTAGCGGGCCACAGGGGCACCGGGGAGCTGTTTTTT. It specifies CASKSLAGHRGTGELFF.